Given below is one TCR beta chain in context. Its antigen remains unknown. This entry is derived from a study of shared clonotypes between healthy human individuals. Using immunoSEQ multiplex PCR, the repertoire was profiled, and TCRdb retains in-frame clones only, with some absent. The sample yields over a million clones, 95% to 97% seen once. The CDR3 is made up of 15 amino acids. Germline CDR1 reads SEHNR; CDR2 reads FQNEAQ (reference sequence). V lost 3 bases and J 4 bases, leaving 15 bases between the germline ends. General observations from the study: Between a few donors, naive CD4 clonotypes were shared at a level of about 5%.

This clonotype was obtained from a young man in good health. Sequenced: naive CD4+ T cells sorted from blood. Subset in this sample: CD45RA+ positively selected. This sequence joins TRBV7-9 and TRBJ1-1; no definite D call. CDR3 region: CASSLGLPSSTEAFF. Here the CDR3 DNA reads TGTGCCAGCAGCTTGGGTCTGCCCTCGAGCACTGAAGCTTTCTTT.